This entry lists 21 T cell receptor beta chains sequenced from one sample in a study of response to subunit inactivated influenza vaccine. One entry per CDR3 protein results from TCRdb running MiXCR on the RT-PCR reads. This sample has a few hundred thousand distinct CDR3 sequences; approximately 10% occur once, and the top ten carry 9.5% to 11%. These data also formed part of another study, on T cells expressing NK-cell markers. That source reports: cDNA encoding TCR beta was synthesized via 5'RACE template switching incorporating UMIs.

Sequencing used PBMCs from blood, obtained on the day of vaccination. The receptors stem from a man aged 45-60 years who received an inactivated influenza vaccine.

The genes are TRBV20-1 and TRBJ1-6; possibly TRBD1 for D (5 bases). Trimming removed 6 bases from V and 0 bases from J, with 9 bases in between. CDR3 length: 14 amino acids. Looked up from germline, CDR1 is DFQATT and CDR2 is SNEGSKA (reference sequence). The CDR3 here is CSALDSSYNSPLHF. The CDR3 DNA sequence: TGCAGTGCCTTAGACAGCTCCTATAATTCACCCCTCCACTTT.

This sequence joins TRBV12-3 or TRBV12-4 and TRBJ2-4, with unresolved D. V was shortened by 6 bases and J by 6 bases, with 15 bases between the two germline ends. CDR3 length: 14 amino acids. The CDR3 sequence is CASSLPPILNIQYF. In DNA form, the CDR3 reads TGTGCCAGCAGCCTCCCCCCGATCTTAAACATTCAGTACTTC.

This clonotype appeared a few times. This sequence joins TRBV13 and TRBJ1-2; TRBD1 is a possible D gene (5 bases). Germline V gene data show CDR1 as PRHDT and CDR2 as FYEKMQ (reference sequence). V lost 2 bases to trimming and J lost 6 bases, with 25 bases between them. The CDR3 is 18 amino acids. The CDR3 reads CASSLQGYGMSVLNGYTF. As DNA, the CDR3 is TGTGCCAGCAGCTTACAGGGTTACGGTATGTCCGTCTTAAATGGCTACACCTTC.

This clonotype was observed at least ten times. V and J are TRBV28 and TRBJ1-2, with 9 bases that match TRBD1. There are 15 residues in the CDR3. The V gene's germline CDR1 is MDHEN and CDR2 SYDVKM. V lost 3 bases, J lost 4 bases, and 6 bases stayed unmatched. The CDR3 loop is CASSFTTGGFYGYTF. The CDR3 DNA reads TGTGCCAGCAGTTTTACTACAGGGGGCTTCTATGGCTACACCTTC.

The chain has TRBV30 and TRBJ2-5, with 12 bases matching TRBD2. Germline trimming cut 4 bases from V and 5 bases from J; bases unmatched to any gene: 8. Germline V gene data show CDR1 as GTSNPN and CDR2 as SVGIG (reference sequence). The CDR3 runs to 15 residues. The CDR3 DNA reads TGTGCCTGGACCAAGGGACTAGCGGGCGATGAGACCCAGTACTTC. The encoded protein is CAWTKGLAGDETQYF.

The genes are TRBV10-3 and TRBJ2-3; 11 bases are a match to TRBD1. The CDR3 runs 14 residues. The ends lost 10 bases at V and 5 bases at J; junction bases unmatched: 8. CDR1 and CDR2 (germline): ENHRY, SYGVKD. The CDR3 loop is CATGQGAQVDTQYF. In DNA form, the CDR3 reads TGTGCCACCGGACAGGGGGCTCAGGTAGATACGCAGTATTTT.

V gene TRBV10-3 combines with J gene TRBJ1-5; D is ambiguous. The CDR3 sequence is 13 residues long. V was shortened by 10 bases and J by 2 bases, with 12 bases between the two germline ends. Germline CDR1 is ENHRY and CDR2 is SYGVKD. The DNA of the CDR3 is TGTGCCAGCCACGAACGCGGCAATCAGCCCCAGCATTTT. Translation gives CASHERGNQPQHF.

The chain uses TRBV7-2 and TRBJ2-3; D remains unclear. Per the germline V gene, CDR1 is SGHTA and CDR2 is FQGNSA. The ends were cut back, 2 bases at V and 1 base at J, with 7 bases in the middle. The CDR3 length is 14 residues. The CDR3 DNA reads TGTGCCAGCAGCTTAAGTCGACGCACAGATACGCAGTATTTT. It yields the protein CASSLSRRTDTQYF.

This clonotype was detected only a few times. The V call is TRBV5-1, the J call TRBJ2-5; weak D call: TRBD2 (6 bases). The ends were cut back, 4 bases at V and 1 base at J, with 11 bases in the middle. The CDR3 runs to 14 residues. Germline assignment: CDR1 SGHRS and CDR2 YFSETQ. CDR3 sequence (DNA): TGCGCCAGCAGCGCAGCCGGGAGCCAAGAGACCCAGTACTTC. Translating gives CASSAAGSQETQYF.

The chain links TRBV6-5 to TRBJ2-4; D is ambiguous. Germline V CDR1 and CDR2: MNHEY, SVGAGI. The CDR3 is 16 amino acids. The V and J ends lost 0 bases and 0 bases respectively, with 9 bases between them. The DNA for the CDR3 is TGTGCCAGCAGTTACTCGATCTCCTTAGCCAAAAACATTCAGTACTTC. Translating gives CASSYSISLAKNIQYF.

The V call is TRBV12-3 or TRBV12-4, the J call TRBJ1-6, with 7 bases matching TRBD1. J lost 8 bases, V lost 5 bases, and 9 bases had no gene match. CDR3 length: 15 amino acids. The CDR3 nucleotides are TGTGCCAGCAGTCCGACAGGGTTTACTGATTCACCCCTCCACTTT. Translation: CASSPTGFTDSPLHF.

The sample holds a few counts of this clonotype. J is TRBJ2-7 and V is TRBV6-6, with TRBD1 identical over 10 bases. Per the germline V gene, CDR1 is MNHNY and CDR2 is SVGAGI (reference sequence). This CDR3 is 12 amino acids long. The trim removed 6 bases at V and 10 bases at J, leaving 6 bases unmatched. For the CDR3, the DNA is TGTGCCAGCAGGCTAGGGACAGGGGAACAGTACTTC. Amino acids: CASRLGTGEQYF.

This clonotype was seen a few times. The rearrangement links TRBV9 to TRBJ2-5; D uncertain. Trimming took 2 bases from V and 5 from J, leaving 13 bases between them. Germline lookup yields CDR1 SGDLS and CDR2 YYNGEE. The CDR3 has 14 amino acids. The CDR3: CASSVSVYPETQYF. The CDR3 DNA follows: TGTGCCAGCAGCGTGTCGGTTTACCCGGAGACCCAGTACTTC.

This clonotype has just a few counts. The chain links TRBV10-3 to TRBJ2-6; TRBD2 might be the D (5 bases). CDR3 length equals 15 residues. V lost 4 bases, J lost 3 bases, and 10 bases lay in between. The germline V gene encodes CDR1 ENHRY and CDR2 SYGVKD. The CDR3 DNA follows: TGTGCCATCAGTGTCGTGGCGGGTGGGGCCAACGTCCTGACTTTC. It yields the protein CAISVVAGGANVLTF.

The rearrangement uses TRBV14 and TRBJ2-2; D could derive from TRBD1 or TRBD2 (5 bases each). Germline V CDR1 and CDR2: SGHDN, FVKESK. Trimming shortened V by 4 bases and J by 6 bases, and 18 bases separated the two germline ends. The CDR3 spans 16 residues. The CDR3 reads CASSPGQGRYAGELFF. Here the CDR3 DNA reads TGTGCCAGCAGCCCGGGGCAGGGTCGTTACGCCGGGGAGCTGTTTTTT. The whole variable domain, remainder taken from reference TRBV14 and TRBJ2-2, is EAGVTQFPSHSVIEKGQTVTLRCDPISGHDNLYWYRRVMGKEIKFLLHFVKESKQDESGMPNNRFLAERTGGTYSTLKVQPAELEDSGVYFCASSPGQGRYAGELFFGEGSRLTVL.

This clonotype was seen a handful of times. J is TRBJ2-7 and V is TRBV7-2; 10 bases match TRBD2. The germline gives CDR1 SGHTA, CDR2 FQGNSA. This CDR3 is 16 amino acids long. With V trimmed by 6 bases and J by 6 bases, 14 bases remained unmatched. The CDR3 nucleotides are TGTGCCAGCAGGCCCACTAGCGGGAAATATTTGGCCGAGCAGTACTTC. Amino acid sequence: CASRPTSGKYLAEQYF.

CDR3 sequence (DNA): TGCAGTGCTAGATTACTAGCGACGGCACCCTACGAGCAGTACTTC. Its protein product is CSARLLATAPYEQYF. The chain links TRBV20-1 to TRBJ2-7, with 7 nucleotides matching TRBD2. The trim removed 2 bases at V and 2 bases at J, leaving 9 bases unmatched. The CDR3 runs to 15 residues. Germline CDR1 is DFQATT and CDR2 is SNEGSKA (reference sequence).

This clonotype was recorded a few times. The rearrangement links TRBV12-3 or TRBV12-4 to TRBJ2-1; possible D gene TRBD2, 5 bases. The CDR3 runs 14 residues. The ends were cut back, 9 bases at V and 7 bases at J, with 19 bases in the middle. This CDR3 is CASRKGERGNEQFF. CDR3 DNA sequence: TGTGCCAGTCGGAAGGGAGAGCGCGGGAATGAGCAGTTCTTC.

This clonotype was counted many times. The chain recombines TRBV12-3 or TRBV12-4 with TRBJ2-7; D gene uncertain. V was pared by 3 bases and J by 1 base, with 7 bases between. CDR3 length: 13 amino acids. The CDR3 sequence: CASSLIGSYEQYF. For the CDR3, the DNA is TGTGCCAGCAGTTTGATCGGGTCCTACGAGCAGTACTTC.

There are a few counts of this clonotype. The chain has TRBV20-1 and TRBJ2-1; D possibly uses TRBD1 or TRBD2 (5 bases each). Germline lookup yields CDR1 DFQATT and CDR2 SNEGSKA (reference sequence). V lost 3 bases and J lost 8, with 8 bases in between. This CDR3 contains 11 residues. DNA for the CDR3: TGCAGTGCTAGTAGGGACGATGAGCAGTTCTTC. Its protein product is CSASRDDEQFF.

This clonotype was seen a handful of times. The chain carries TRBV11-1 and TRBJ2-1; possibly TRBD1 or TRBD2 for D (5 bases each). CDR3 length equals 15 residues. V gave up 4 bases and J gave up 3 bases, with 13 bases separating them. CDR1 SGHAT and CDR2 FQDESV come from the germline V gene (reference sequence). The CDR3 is CASSSKSGHYNEQFF. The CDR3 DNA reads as TGTGCCAGCAGCTCCAAATCGGGGCACTACAATGAGCAGTTCTTC.